These 10 T cell receptor beta chains share one sample of origin, sequenced in a study of radiation and T cells in renal cell carcinoma. The treatment: treatment-naive control, cytoreductive nephrectomy. Some clones are missing from TCRdb's copy, which holds only in-frame ones; the method was immunoSEQ multiplex PCR. The data contain fewer than 20,000 clones, roughly 60% of them singletons. Specimen: tumor tissue, collected from a patient whose treatment was nephrectomy without radiotherapy. Source of these receptors: a man between 50 and 59 years old with renal cell carcinoma.

V usage is TRBV18 and J usage is TRBJ2-2; TRBD1 aligns across 8 bases. This CDR3 is 15 amino acids long. V gave up 3 bases and J gave up 5 bases; unmatched junction bases: 5. CDR1 is KGHSH and CDR2 is LQKENI in the germline V gene. CDR3: CASSPITGGTGELFF. The CDR3 DNA sequence: TGTGCCAGCTCACCGATAACAGGGGGAACCGGGGAGCTGTTTTTT.

The chain carries TRBV5-6 and TRBJ1-2, with D unclear. V was trimmed by 4 bases and J by 0 bases, leaving 13 bases between them. Germline V CDR1 and CDR2: SGHDT, YYEEEE. The CDR3 contains 15 residues. CDR3 sequence: CASSVLNYANYGYTF. The CDR3 DNA is TGTGCCAGCAGCGTCCTCAATTACGCTAACTATGGCTACACCTTC.

The sample holds one count of this clone. The chain has TRBV2 and TRBJ1-3, with TRBD1 matching over 8 bases. The CDR3 contains 15 residues. CDR1 is SNHLY, CDR2 FYNNEI, per germline. V gave up 5 bases and J gave up 0 bases; unmatched junction bases: 3. The CDR3 DNA sequence: TGTGCCAGCAGTCATGACAGGGGCTCTGGAAACACCATATATTTT. Translating it yields CASSHDRGSGNTIYF.

V gene TRBV20-1 combines with J gene TRBJ2-3, with D unclear. Germline V lookup: CDR1 DFQATT, CDR2 SNEGSKA (reference sequence). The ends were cut back, 3 bases at V and 5 bases at J, with 3 bases in the middle. The length of the CDR3 is 10 residues. CDR3 nucleotides: TGCAGTGCTAGTAGAGATACGCAGTATTTT. Protein: CSASRDTQYF.

V gene TRBV29-1 combines with J gene TRBJ2-7; possibly TRBD1 for D (5 bases). Looked up from germline, CDR1 is SQVTM and CDR2 is ANQGSEA. The CDR3 consists of 14 residues. Trimming removed 1 base from V and 4 bases from J, with 14 bases in between. This chain's CDR3 is CSVEGAGSRYEQYF. For the CDR3, the DNA is TGCAGCGTTGAAGGCGCAGGGTCAAGGTACGAGCAGTACTTC.

The chain carries TRBV9 and TRBJ2-3, with 7 bases that match TRBD2. V was clipped by 3 bases and J by 2 bases; unmatched bases: 6. Germline V lookup: CDR1 SGDLS, CDR2 YYNGEE. The CDR3 has 15 amino acids. The CDR3 DNA sequence: TGTGCCAGCAGCGACCGGGGGGTCGTCACAGATACGCAGTATTTT. This gives the protein CASSDRGVVTDTQYF.

This clone was detected a few times. The chain carries TRBV7-2 and TRBJ2-7; 10 nucleotides align to TRBD2. The ends lost 2 bases at V and 3 bases at J; junction bases unmatched: 7. In germline, CDR1 is SGHTA, CDR2 FQGNSA. The CDR3 is 16 amino acids. The CDR3 nucleotides read TGTGCCAGCAGCTTATCAGGAGCTAGCGGGAGCTACGAGCAGTACTTC. This sequence encodes CASSLSGASGSYEQYF. Looking up the rest from reference TRBV7-2 and TRBJ2-7 gives the full variable domain: GAGVSQSPSNKVTEKGKDVELRCDPISGHTALYWYRQSLGQGLEFLIYFQGNSAPDKSGLPSDRFSAERTGGSVSTLTIQRTQQEDSAVYLCASSLSGASGSYEQYFGPGTRLTVT.

The chain recombines TRBV7-2 with TRBJ2-7; 8 nucleotides align to TRBD1. V lost 2 bases and J lost 6; bases outside the gene matches: 6. The length of the CDR3 is 14 residues. Per the germline V gene, CDR1 is SGHTA and CDR2 is FQGNSA. CDR3 region: CASSLIQGVGEQYF. CDR3 nucleotides: TGTGCCAGCAGCTTAATACAGGGGGTAGGCGAGCAGTACTTC.

The chain carries TRBV20-1 and TRBJ1-1, with D tentatively TRBD1 (5 bases). The CDR3 is 10 amino acids. The V end was cut by 6 bases, the J end by 8 bases, with 10 bases between. Per the germline V gene, CDR1 is DFQATT and CDR2 is SNEGSKA (reference sequence). CDR3 coding DNA: TGCAGTGCAATGACAGCCGAAGCTTTCTTT. This sequence encodes CSAMTAEAFF.

The V gene is TRBV19, the J gene TRBJ2-4, with D possibly called TRBD1 or TRBD2 (5 bases each). CDR1 and CDR2 (germline): LNHDA, SQIVND (reference sequence). This CDR3 spans 16 amino acids. The ends were cut back, 5 bases at V and 2 bases at J, with 16 bases in the middle. In DNA form, the CDR3 reads TGTGCCAGTAGTGCATCCGGGACCTCTCCCAAAAACATTCAGTACTTC. This gives the protein CASSASGTSPKNIQYF.